This T cell receptor (beta chain) was captured by sequencing in a study of early T cells in non-severe SARS-CoV-2 infection. Study at large: The study sequenced bulk RNA from unsorted whole blood, with chains unpaired.

Each cDNA molecule carried a unique molecular identifier. A single record per CDR3 protein comes from TCRdb applying MiXCR to the 5' RACE reads. Of about 59,000 distinct CDR3 sequences detected, around 14% appear once; the ten largest clones hold 7.5% to 10%. Study-level findings and limits: VDJdb-based annotation leaned toward anti-spike CD8 responses and missed private and CD4 specificities.

This CDR3 has 12 residues. Trimming stripped 0 bases from V and 10 bases from J, with 9 bases between. Germline CDR1 is SEHNR and CDR2 is FQNEAQ (reference sequence). Ten or more counts support this clonotype. Antigen specificity is unknown. The V gene is TRBV7-9, the J gene TRBJ1-2; D unresolved. Source: whole blood, taken at baseline. The sequence was obtained from an adult who was a healthcare worker with PCR-confirmed SARS-CoV-2 infection or an uninfected control (not recorded which). The CDR3 protein is CASSLAGRDYTF. In DNA form, the CDR3 reads TGTGCCAGCAGCTTAGCAGGCAGAGACTACACCTTC.